One and the same sample provided the 29 T cell receptor beta chains below, sequenced in a study of cytomegalovirus exposure and HLA in healthy donors. Profiled with immunoSEQ multiplex PCR; TCRdb holds only in-frame clones, not every one. Here the sample spans some 150,000 clones, 65% to 90% being singletons. The sequenced sample consisted of PBMCs. The receptors derive from a man between 18 and 35 years old in good health and CMV-seropositive.

This clone was seen a single time. The J gene is TRBJ1-2, the V gene TRBV7-9, with unresolved D. Between the trimmed V and J ends, which lost 2 bases and 8 bases, there was a span of 12 bases. Germline V gives CDR1 SEHNR, CDR2 FQNEAQ (reference sequence). The CDR3 is 13 amino acids. This chain's CDR3 is CASSLTSAGGYTF. The CDR3 DNA reads as TGTGCCAGCAGCTTAACTTCCGCAGGCGGCTACACCTTC.

J is TRBJ2-1 and V is TRBV7-9; TRBD1 aligns across 7 bases. V shed 1 base and J 7 bases; nucleotides not matched to a gene: 4. This CDR3 has 14 amino acids. The V gene's germline CDR1 is SEHNR and CDR2 FQNEAQ (reference sequence). Here the CDR3 reads CASSLVGRGNEQFF. The CDR3 DNA reads as TGTGCCAGCAGCTTAGTAGGCAGGGGGAATGAGCAGTTCTTC.

The chain joins TRBV9 to TRBJ2-7, with a possible D match to TRBD1 (5 bases). CDR1 is SGDLS and CDR2 is YYNGEE in the germline V gene. Trimming took off 0 bases at V and 4 bases at J, with 14 bases between the two ends. The CDR3 spans 15 residues. This CDR3 is CASSVGQGPVYEQYF. The DNA of the CDR3 is TGTGCCAGCAGCGTAGGGCAGGGTCCCGTATACGAGCAGTACTTC. The full variable domain, its missing parts supplied by reference TRBV9 and TRBJ2-7, is DSGVTQTPKHLITATGQRVTLRCSPRSGDLSVYWYQQSLDQGLQFLIQYYNGEERAKGNILERFSAQQFPDLHSELNLSSLELGDSALYFCASSVGQGPVYEQYFGPGTRLTVT.

The gene calls are TRBV18 and TRBJ2-5, with 7 bases lining up with TRBD1. The CDR3 has 15 residues. Trimming took 4 bases from V and 2 from J; bases not matched to a gene: 7. In germline, CDR1 is KGHSH, CDR2 LQKENI. CDR3 DNA sequence: TGTGCCAGCTCACTCTCCGGACAGGCACAAGAGACCCAGTACTTC. It is translated as CASSLSGQAQETQYF.

This clone was seen just once. The chain links TRBV27 to TRBJ1-1; no reliable D call. The CDR3 is 11 residues long. Germline CDR1 reads MNHEY; CDR2 reads SMNVEV (reference sequence). V shed 4 bases and J shed 5 bases, with 5 bases lying between them. CDR3 in DNA: TGTGCCAGCAGTTGGGAGACTGAAGCTTTCTTT. Translation: CASSWETEAFF.

This clone was seen more than once but under ten times. The J gene is TRBJ2-7, the V gene TRBV27; maybe TRBD1 (6 bases). The CDR3 is 12 residues long. Trimming removed 8 bases from V and 3 bases from J, with 11 bases in between. Germline V gene sequence: CDR1 MNHEY, CDR2 SMNVEV (reference sequence). The DNA of the CDR3 is TGTGCCAGCTGGACAGCGCACTACGAGCAGTACTTC. Protein sequence: CASWTAHYEQYF.

CDR3 residues: CASSWAGGAGTEAFF. Here the CDR3 DNA reads TGTGCCAGTAGTTGGGCAGGGGGCGCGGGCACTGAAGCTTTCTTT. The chain employs TRBV19 and TRBJ1-1; 8 positions match TRBD1. CDR1 and CDR2 from the germline V gene are LNHDA and SQIVND (reference sequence). J gave up 4 bases and V 5 bases, and 9 bases lay outside the gene matches. The CDR3 is made up of 15 amino acids.

This clone was counted a few times. The CDR3 loop is CASSISSGTGAYEQYF. The CDR3 bases are TGTGCCAGTAGTATATCCTCCGGGACAGGGGCCTACGAGCAGTACTTC. The gene calls are TRBV19 and TRBJ2-7; 10 bases are a match to TRBD1. J gave up 2 bases and V 2 bases, and 6 bases lay outside the gene matches. The germline V gene encodes CDR1 LNHDA and CDR2 SQIVND (reference sequence). This CDR3 is built from 16 residues.

The chain carries TRBV12-5 and TRBJ1-4; TRBD1 is a possible D gene (6 bases). This CDR3 has 21 residues. Trimming took 6 bases from V and 1 from J, leaving 30 bases between them. Per germline, CDR1 LGHNT and CDR2 FRNRAP. CDR3 nucleotides: TGTGCTAGTGGCCTGACCACGTTGGACAGTCTGAGGAGGTTAACTAATGAAAAACTGTTTTTT. Residues: CASGLTTLDSLRRLTNEKLFF.

This chain joins TRBV5-1 and TRBJ2-7, with D hard to call. Germline V gene data show CDR1 as SGHRS and CDR2 as YFSETQ. This CDR3 spans 14 amino acids. V lost 0 bases, J lost 1 base, and 8 bases lay in between. The CDR3 spells CASSLVVDSYEQYF. CDR3 nucleotide sequence: TGCGCCAGCAGCTTGGTCGTAGATTCCTACGAGCAGTACTTC.

The V and J genes are TRBV5-8 and TRBJ2-7; 7 nucleotides align to TRBD1. V was clipped by 4 bases and J by 2 bases; unmatched bases: 9. The germline CDR1 and CDR2 sequences are SGHTS and YDEGEE. The CDR3 covers 15 residues. The chain's CDR3 is CASSQTGRGTYEQYF. The DNA of the CDR3 is TGTGCCAGCAGCCAGACAGGGCGTGGGACCTACGAGCAGTACTTC.

This rearrangement joins TRBV11-2 to TRBJ1-6, with 10 bases matching TRBD1. Germline V CDR1 and CDR2: SGHAT, FQNNGV. The trim removed 2 bases at V and 0 bases at J, leaving 7 bases unmatched. This CDR3 has 19 amino acids. CDR3 DNA sequence: TGTGCCAGCAGCTTAAGACAGGGGGCTAGGAGCTCCTATAATTCACCCCTCCACTTT. It codes for CASSLRQGARSSYNSPLHF. Based on the CDR3 plus reference TRBV11-2 and TRBJ1-6, the full variable domain is EAGVAQSPRYKIIEKRQSVAFWCNPISGHATLYWYQQILGQGPKLLIQFQNNGVVDDSQLPKDRFSAERLKGVDSTLKIQPAKLEDSAVYLCASSLRQGARSSYNSPLHFGNGTRLTVT.

V usage is TRBV13 and J usage is TRBJ1-1; D remains unclear. The germline CDR1 and CDR2 sequences are PRHDT and FYEKMQ (reference sequence). V dropped 0 bases and J dropped 10 bases, with 6 bases sitting between them. CDR3 size: 11 residues. The CDR3 DNA reads as TGTGCCAGCAGCTTAGGCCTTTCAGCTTTCTTT. It is translated as CASSLGLSAFF.

This clone was picked up one time. The chain combines TRBV14 with TRBJ2-1; 12 nucleotides match TRBD2. This CDR3 spans 20 amino acids. The V gene end was trimmed by 5 bases and the J gene end by 0 bases; junction bases not matched to a gene: 14. Germline V gives CDR1 SGHDN, CDR2 FVKESK. The CDR3 nucleotides read TGTGCCAGCAGCTGGTCTCGACTAGCGGGGGAACCTAGCTCCTACAATGAGCAGTTCTTC. Amino acids: CASSWSRLAGEPSSYNEQFF.

The V gene is TRBV6-6, the J gene TRBJ1-1, with D tentatively TRBD1 (6 bases). Germline V gene data show CDR1 as MNHNY and CDR2 as SVGAGI (reference sequence). V was clipped by 6 bases and J by 4 bases, with 12 bases between them. The CDR3 loop spans 13 amino acids. In DNA, the CDR3 is TGTGCCAGCAGACCGACAGGAGGCACTGAAGCTTTCTTT. It specifies CASRPTGGTEAFF.

V and J are TRBV18 and TRBJ1-3; D is undetermined. In germline, CDR1 is KGHSH, CDR2 LQKENI. Between the trimmed V and J ends, which lost 3 bases and 4 bases, there was a span of 4 bases. The CDR3 totals 12 residues. CDR3 sequence (DNA): TGTGCCAGCTCACCTAAAGGAAACACCATATATTTT. Its protein product is CASSPKGNTIYF.

The V gene is TRBV6-6, the J gene TRBJ2-1; 10 bases are shared with TRBD2. V lost 7 bases, J lost 6 bases, and 12 bases stayed unmatched. CDR1 and CDR2 (germline): MNHNY, SVGAGI (reference sequence). The CDR3 sequence is 16 residues long. In nucleotides, the CDR3 is TGTGCCAGCACCCAAGCGGGGGGGGTCTATGTCAATGAGCAGTTCTTC. Residues: CASTQAGGVYVNEQFF.

The rearrangement joins TRBV27 to TRBJ2-7, with TRBD2 matching 15 bases. The CDR3 spans 17 residues. The J segment lost 5 bases and the V segment lost 5 bases, leaving 10 bases of the junction unmatched. Germline V CDR1 and CDR2: MNHEY, SMNVEV (reference sequence). As DNA, the CDR3 is TGTGCCAGCAGTCTCGGACTAGCGGGAGGGATGATCAACGAGCAGTACTTC. Its translation is CASSLGLAGGMINEQYF.

V gene TRBV4-3 combines with J gene TRBJ1-1; D is unresolved. Germline assignment: CDR1 LGHNA and CDR2 YSLEER. This CDR3 comprises 13 residues. V lost 3 bases and J lost 1, with 6 bases in between. CDR3 nucleotide sequence: TGCGCCAGCAGCCAGTACAGGAACACTGAAGCTTTCTTT. The encoded protein is CASSQYRNTEAFF.

With respect to this clone: Germline and junction disagree at one end, which may indicate a read error. This sequence joins TRBV6-5 and TRBJ2-7; the match to TRBD2 covers 9 bases. Germline V gene sequence: CDR1 MNHEY, CDR2 SVGAGI. The CDR3 sequence is 13 residues long. CDR3 bases: TGTGCCAGCACCCCCCCCCGCGGGGGGGCCTCCTGCTTC. Translating gives CASTPPRGGASCF.

This clone was counted ten times or more. This chain links TRBV30 with TRBJ2-2; D may be TRBD2 (6 bases). Trimming removed 0 bases at V and 6 bases at J, with 11 bases between. Germline lookup yields CDR1 GTSNPN and CDR2 SVGIG (reference sequence). This CDR3 has 14 amino acids. In DNA, the CDR3 is TGTGCCTGGAGTGTGGGGGAGGAAGCCGGGGAGCTGTTTTTT. This gives the protein CAWSVGEEAGELFF.

The V gene is TRBV6-1, the J gene TRBJ1-3, with TRBD1 identical over 7 bases. Germline CDR1 and CDR2: MNHNS and SASEGT. The length of the CDR3 is 13 residues. J gave up 5 bases and V 7 bases, and 5 bases lay outside the gene matches. CDR3 sequence reads: CASNDRVRNTIYF. The CDR3 coding sequence is TGTGCCAGCAACGACAGGGTTAGAAACACCATATATTTT.

The chain recombines TRBV15 with TRBJ2-3; D gene unclear. The germline CDR1 and CDR2 sequences are LNHNV and YYDKDF (reference sequence). Trimming left V 5 bases short and J 0 bases short, with 3 bases between. The CDR3 runs 12 residues. The CDR3 sequence: CATSESTDTQYF. CDR3 DNA sequence: TGTGCCACCAGCGAGAGCACAGATACGCAGTATTTT.

This CDR3 is CASSPLARDVGEAFF. The CDR3 DNA follows: TGTGCCAGCTCACCACTAGCGCGGGACGTGGGTGAAGCTTTCTTT. The rearrangement joins TRBV18 to TRBJ1-1; D might be TRBD1 (5 bases). Germline CDR1 KGHSH, CDR2 LQKENI. CDR3 length equals 15 residues. V lost 1 base, J lost 7 bases, and 16 bases lay in between.

The V and J genes are TRBV5-4 and TRBJ2-1; D may be TRBD2 (5 bases). This CDR3 has 15 residues. V was trimmed by 3 bases and J by 5 bases, leaving 15 bases between them. Germline CDR1 and CDR2: SGHNT and YYREEE (reference sequence). CDR3 sequence reads: CASSSRERLHNEQFF. The CDR3 DNA follows: TGTGCCAGCAGCTCCCGTGAGCGGCTTCACAATGAGCAGTTCTTC.

This chain uses TRBV7-3 with TRBJ2-2, with 7 bases identical to TRBD1. Germline CDR1 SGHTA, CDR2 FQGTGA. The CDR3 runs 13 residues. After removal of 6 bases from V and 6 bases from J, the junction contained 4 bases not matched to a gene. CDR3 region: CASSQRGPGELFF. The DNA of the CDR3 is TGTGCCAGCAGTCAGAGGGGGCCCGGGGAGCTGTTTTTT.

This clone was observed a few times. The V and J genes are TRBV7-9 and TRBJ1-2; tentative D call: TRBD1 (5 bases). Trimming stripped 2 bases from V and 3 bases from J, with 19 bases between. The CDR3 extends over 17 amino acids. Germline lookup yields CDR1 SEHNR and CDR2 FQNEAQ (reference sequence). The CDR3 DNA reads TGTGCCAGCAGCTTACTAACCCCTAGGGGACTGGACTATGGCTACACCTTC. It is translated as CASSLLTPRGLDYGYTF.

J is TRBJ2-4 and V is TRBV28; 11 nucleotides match TRBD1. CDR1 and CDR2 (germline): MDHEN, SYDVKM. The trim removed 6 bases at V and 3 bases at J, leaving 1 base unmatched. The CDR3 has 14 amino acids. CDR3 sequence: CASRGQGGKNIQYF. The CDR3 nucleotides read TGTGCCAGCAGGGGACAGGGGGGCAAAAACATTCAGTACTTC.

The chain has TRBV19 and TRBJ1-5, with D possibly matching TRBD1 (6 bases). The V gene's germline CDR1 is LNHDA and CDR2 SQIVND (reference sequence). The CDR3 consists of 14 residues. V was shortened by 3 bases and J by 5 bases, with 11 bases between the two germline ends. The CDR3 bases are TGTGCCAGTAGTATTGTGGCAGGGGATCAGCCCCAGCATTTT. It codes for CASSIVAGDQPQHF.